This note documents a single T cell receptor beta chain sequence. This CDR3 is also generated by other DNA sequences in the sample. The sample comes from a study of blood T cell repertoires in COVID-19. Study context: Researchers got acute and convalescent COVID-19 samples from the United States, Italy and Spain.

Trimming left V 2 bases short and J 4 bases short, with 8 bases between. Germline CDR1 and CDR2: MDHEN and SYDVKM. This CDR3 is 14 amino acids long. Per the authors' pipeline: The assay estimated nucleated cells by amplifying reference gene primers. The table came from immunoSEQ multiplex PCR; TCRdb's copy has only in-frame clones and leaves some out. V, J and clone size are those of that table, while D and trimming were read from the DNA. Of more than 300,000 clones listed, around 92% are singletons. This study enrolled people aged roughly 18 to 90 from approximately 25 US geographic areas. Cohorts were based on clinical histories the participants reported.

This TCR derives from a woman in her 30s who had recovered from COVID-19. Sequenced input: PBMCs or T cells enriched from blood (not recorded which). V gene TRBV28 combines with J gene TRBJ1-4, with no clear D. CDR3 DNA sequence: TGTGCCAGCAGTTTAGGCGGAGATAATGAAAAACTGTTTTTT. Its protein product is CASSLGGDNEKLFF.